The 31 T cell receptor beta chains in this list originate from one sample, sequenced in a study of blood T cell repertoires in COVID-19. TCRdb keeps only in-frame clones here, not all; method: immunoSEQ multiplex PCR. The sample yields 110,000 or so clones, 70% to 90% seen once. Sequencing input: peripheral blood. All receptors come from a woman between 70 and 85 years old who had recovered from COVID-19.

The chain recombines TRBV12-3 or TRBV12-4 with TRBJ2-3, with TRBD1 matching 7 bases. V gave up 8 bases and J gave up 1 base; unmatched junction bases: 3. The CDR3 loop spans 13 amino acids. Here the CDR3 DNA reads TGTGCCAGCGGTACAGGGGGCACAGATACGCAGTATTTT. Translating gives CASGTGGTDTQYF.

The chain employs TRBV18 and TRBJ1-1; D is ambiguous. The V end lost 4 bases, the J end lost 1 base, and 7 bases lay between the germline ends. The CDR3 is 13 residues long. Germline V gives CDR1 KGHSH, CDR2 LQKENI. The CDR3 spells CASSLSGNTEAFF. CDR3 nucleotide sequence: TGTGCCAGCTCACTTAGTGGGAACACTGAAGCTTTCTTT.

The rearrangement uses TRBV4-3 and TRBJ2-3; 7 bases agree with TRBD2. The V segment lost 1 base and the J segment 5 bases; nucleotides outside the gene matches: 9. Per germline, CDR1 LGHNA and CDR2 YSLEER. There are 16 residues in the CDR3. DNA of the CDR3: TGCGCCAGCAGCCAAGCGGGTCTAGCGGAGGTAGATACGCAGTATTTT. Its translation: CASSQAGLAEVDTQYF.

The V and J genes are TRBV9 and TRBJ1-1; no firm D call. The CDR3 is 15 residues long. The germline V gene has CDR1 SGDLS and CDR2 YYNGEE. V lost 0 bases, J lost 5 bases, and 14 bases lay in between. Here the CDR3 DNA reads TGTGCCAGCAGCGTAGGTGTAGTTGGGCAGACTGAAGCTTTCTTT. Amino acids: CASSVGVVGQTEAFF. The variable domain in full, completed from reference TRBV9 and TRBJ1-1, reads DSGVTQTPKHLITATGQRVTLRCSPRSGDLSVYWYQQSLDQGLQFLIQYYNGEERAKGNILERFSAQQFPDLHSELNLSSLELGDSALYFCASSVGVVGQTEAFFGQGTRLTVV.

The chain joins TRBV25-1 to TRBJ1-1; D might be TRBD1 (5 bases). V was trimmed by 6 bases and J by 4 bases, leaving 12 bases between them. The CDR3 extends over 13 amino acids. Germline V lookup: CDR1 MGHDK, CDR2 SYGVNS. CDR3 loop: CASRGHGRTEAFF. The CDR3 DNA sequence: TGTGCCAGCAGGGGGCATGGGCGCACTGAAGCTTTCTTT.

V gene TRBV14 combines with J gene TRBJ2-3; perhaps TRBD2 as D (5 bases). Germline CDR1 reads SGHDN; CDR2 reads FVKESK. This CDR3 is 14 amino acids long. Trimming removed 4 bases at V and 2 bases at J, with 10 bases between. In nucleotides, the CDR3 is TGTGCCAGCAGCCGGATCCGGGACACAGATACGCAGTATTTT. Its protein product is CASSRIRDTDTQYF. The full variable domain, in which reference TRBV14 and TRBJ2-3 provide the parts outside the CDR3, is EAGVTQFPSHSVIEKGQTVTLRCDPISGHDNLYWYRRVMGKEIKFLLHFVKESKQDESGMPNNRFLAERTGGTYSTLKVQPAELEDSGVYFCASSRIRDTDTQYFGPGTRLTVL.

The chain links TRBV7-2 to TRBJ1-2; D unclear. The CDR3 totals 16 residues. Trimming took 0 bases from V and 1 from J, leaving 12 bases between them. Germline CDR1 reads SGHTA; CDR2 reads FQGNSA. The CDR3, as DNA: TGTGCCAGCAGCTTAGCTGCGGGATCCGTTAACTATGGCTACACCTTC. It specifies CASSLAAGSVNYGYTF.

The CDR3 DNA reads TGTGCCAGCAGTTACGAGGGTTACACTGAAGCTTTCTTT. This sequence encodes CASSYEGYTEAFF. The chain carries TRBV6-5 and TRBJ1-1; D not resolved. CDR1 is MNHEY, CDR2 SVGAGI, per germline. V lost 2 bases to trimming and J lost 3 bases, with 7 bases between them. This CDR3 region has 13 residues.

This clone was seen a handful of times. The chain uses TRBV5-5 and TRBJ2-3; possibly TRBD1 for D (5 bases). Germline-derived CDR1 and CDR2 are SGHKS and YYEKEE (reference sequence). This CDR3 is built from 13 residues. The V end lost 0 bases, the J end lost 5 bases, and 7 bases lay between the germline ends. DNA for the CDR3: TGTGCCAGCAGCTTGGAGGGGTTAGATACGCAGTATTTT. Translated: CASSLEGLDTQYF.

The sample holds one count of this clone. V usage is TRBV6-6 and J usage is TRBJ1-4, with TRBD1 matching 8 bases. J lost 10 bases, V lost 2 bases, and 6 bases had no gene match. The CDR3 has 14 residues. Germline V gene lookup returns CDR1 MNHNY and CDR2 SVGAGI (reference sequence). CDR3 residues: CASSYQGAGGKLFF. For the CDR3, the DNA is TGTGCCAGCAGTTACCAGGGGGCAGGGGGAAAACTGTTTTTT.

This clone was seen once. The gene calls are TRBV7-2 and TRBJ1-5; D is possibly TRBD1 (5 bases). The CDR3 is 14 residues long. CDR1 SGHTA and CDR2 FQGNSA come from the germline V gene. V shed 1 base and J shed 3 bases, with 7 bases lying between them. CDR3 DNA: TGTGCCAGCAGCTTAGTCAGGGACAATCAGCCCCAGCATTTT. Translation gives CASSLVRDNQPQHF.

The rearrangement joins TRBV6-2 or TRBV6-3 to TRBJ1-2; D is uncertain. CDR3 length: 13 amino acids. Germline CDR1 reads MNHEY; CDR2 reads SVGEGT. Trimming stripped 11 bases from V and 2 bases from J, with 15 bases between. CDR3 residues: CAYSRGFNYGYTF. The CDR3 DNA follows: TGTGCCTACAGCCGCGGTTTCAACTATGGCTACACCTTC.

The V gene is TRBV9, the J gene TRBJ2-3; 7 nucleotides agree with TRBD2. From germline, CDR1 is SGDLS and CDR2 YYNGEE. The ends lost 6 bases at V and 2 bases at J; junction bases unmatched: 9. The CDR3 spans 15 residues. This chain's CDR3 is CASNHRDYPTDTQYF. For the CDR3, the DNA is TGTGCCAGCAACCACCGGGACTACCCCACAGATACGCAGTATTTT.

The chain has TRBV7-9 and TRBJ2-1; maybe TRBD2 (7 bases). V was cut by 4 bases and J by 3 bases, with 16 bases left in between. Germline CDR1 SEHNR, CDR2 FQNEAQ (reference sequence). The CDR3 has 16 residues. The CDR3 nucleotides read TGTGCCAGCAGCTCCGTAGGAGCGGGACACTACAATGAGCAGTTCTTC. Translated, it gives CASSSVGAGHYNEQFF. Based on the CDR3 plus reference TRBV7-9 and TRBJ2-1, the full variable domain is DTGVSQNPRHKITKRGQNVTFRCDPISEHNRLYWYRQTLGQGPEFLTYFQNEAQLEKSRLLSDRFSAERPKGSFSTLEIQRTEQGDSAMYLCASSSVGAGHYNEQFFGPGTRLTVL.

This clone showed up just once. The chain carries TRBV27 and TRBJ2-7; 15 bases are a match to TRBD2. The CDR3 extends over 20 amino acids. Looked up from germline, CDR1 is MNHEY and CDR2 is SMNVEV (reference sequence). The V segment lost 1 base and the J segment 4 bases; nucleotides outside the gene matches: 14. CDR3 loop: CASSLYPHGLAGGPGYEQYF. The CDR3, as DNA: TGTGCCAGCAGTTTATACCCCCACGGACTAGCGGGAGGGCCCGGTTACGAGCAGTACTTC.

The chain uses TRBV4-1 and TRBJ2-3; the match to TRBD2 covers 7 bases. The germline V gene has CDR1 MGHRA and CDR2 YSYEKL. V shed 6 bases and J 0 bases; nucleotides not matched to a gene: 9. The length of the CDR3 is 16 residues. CDR3 bases: TGCGCCAGCAGGTTTGGGGCGGGAGTAAGCACAGATACGCAGTATTTT. Amino acid sequence: CASRFGAGVSTDTQYF.

J is TRBJ2-7 and V is TRBV4-3; 12 positions match TRBD2. The CDR3 sequence is 15 residues long. CDR1 is LGHNA, CDR2 YSLEER, per germline. The ends lost 0 bases at V and 6 bases at J; junction bases unmatched: 3. CDR3 amino acids: CASSQDLAGGLEQYF. CDR3 bases: TGCGCCAGCAGCCAAGATCTAGCGGGAGGGCTCGAGCAGTACTTC.

The chain is built from TRBV7-2 and TRBJ2-3, with 11 bases fitting TRBD2. V dropped 4 bases and J dropped 2; count of bases not matched to a gene: 11. Germline V gene data show CDR1 as SGHTA and CDR2 as FQGNSA. The CDR3 totals 18 residues. CDR3 bases: TGTGCCAGCAGCTCCCTGGGACTAGCGGCAACTTCCACAGATACGCAGTATTTT. The encoded protein is CASSSLGLAATSTDTQYF.

The chain has TRBV3-1 (or the pseudogene TRBV3-2) and TRBJ2-3, with a tentative D call TRBD1 (6 bases). The V end lost 0 bases, the J end lost 2 bases, and 15 bases lay between the germline ends. Germline V gives CDR1 LGHDT, CDR2 YNNKEL (reference sequence). This CDR3 has 17 residues. The CDR3 bases are TGTGCCAGCAGCCAAGATCCCCTGGGGGCCCTCACAGATACGCAGTATTTT. It translates to CASSQDPLGALTDTQYF.

The chain employs TRBV5-5 and TRBJ2-3; weak D call: TRBD2 (6 bases). The V end was cut by 5 bases, the J end by 0 bases, with 13 bases between. Germline assignment: CDR1 SGHKS and CDR2 YYEKEE (reference sequence). The CDR3 is 15 amino acids. The CDR3 nucleotides read TGTGCCAGCAGTATACCGGGACTGAGCACAGATACGCAGTATTTT. It specifies CASSIPGLSTDTQYF.

The chain couples TRBV7-2 to TRBJ2-5, with D tentatively TRBD1 (5 bases). CDR1 and CDR2 from the germline V gene are SGHTA and FQGNSA. V lost 1 base and J lost 7, with 10 bases in between. The CDR3 length is 13 residues. The CDR3, as DNA: TGTGCCAGCAGCTTAGACCAGGGTGGGACCCAGTACTTC. It translates to CASSLDQGGTQYF. Supplemented by reference TRBV7-2 and TRBJ2-5, the full variable domain reads GAGVSQSPSNKVTEKGKDVELRCDPISGHTALYWYRQSLGQGLEFLIYFQGNSAPDKSGLPSDRFSAERTGGSVSTLTIQRTQQEDSAVYLCASSLDQGGTQYFGPGTRLLVL.

This clone was recorded once. The chain carries TRBV9 and TRBJ1-4; 8 bases agree with TRBD1. Trimming cost V 4 bases and J 8 bases; bases outside gene matches: 7. The CDR3 spans 14 residues. Germline V gives CDR1 SGDLS, CDR2 YYNGEE. The CDR3 coding sequence is TGTGCCAGCAGCTTACAGGGGGAAGGGGAAAAACTGTTTTTT. This gives the protein CASSLQGEGEKLFF.

The chain carries TRBV27 and TRBJ1-2; 7 bases align to TRBD1. The CDR3 length is 12 residues. V lost 4 bases, J lost 4 bases, and 0 bases stayed unmatched. In germline, CDR1 is MNHEY, CDR2 SMNVEV (reference sequence). The CDR3 is CASSYRGYGYTF. As DNA, the CDR3 is TGTGCCAGCAGTTACAGGGGCTATGGCTACACCTTC.

This chain connects TRBV5-6 to TRBJ2-7; 8 bases fit TRBD1. The CDR3 is 15 amino acids. Germline V gives CDR1 SGHDT, CDR2 YYEEEE. V gave up 2 bases and J gave up 3 bases; unmatched junction bases: 7. CDR3 bases: TGTGCCAGCAGCTTTTCAGGGGGCCAAGTCTACGAGCAGTACTTC. Residues: CASSFSGGQVYEQYF. Supplemented by reference TRBV5-6 and TRBJ2-7, the full variable domain reads DAGVTQSPTHLIKTRGQQVTLRCSPKSGHDTVSWYQQALGQGPQFIFQYYEEEERQRGNFPDRFSGHQFPNYSSELNVNALLLGDSALYLCASSFSGGQVYEQYFGPGTRLTVT.

The chain carries TRBV27 and TRBJ2-1, with 15 bases fitting TRBD2. The CDR3 runs to 15 residues. Germline CDR1 is MNHEY and CDR2 is SMNVEV (reference sequence). J lost 10 bases, V lost 6 bases, and 7 bases had no gene match. The chain's CDR3 is CASRRTSGGADEQFF. The CDR3, as DNA: TGTGCCAGCAGGCGGACTAGCGGGGGGGCCGACGAGCAGTTCTTC.

The V gene is TRBV27, the J gene TRBJ1-2; D is possibly TRBD1 (5 bases). The CDR3 sequence is 14 residues long. Germline CDR1 and CDR2: MNHEY and SMNVEV (reference sequence). The V end lost 3 bases, the J end lost 8 bases, and 16 bases lay between the germline ends. The DNA of the CDR3 is TGTGCCAGCAGTTTCGGGCAGGGAATACGCGGCTACACCTTC. Protein: CASSFGQGIRGYTF.

The DNA of the CDR3 is TGTGCCAGCAGCTACACGTTCTCTGGGGCCAACGTCCTGACTTTC. It codes for CASSYTFSGANVLTF. The chain is built from TRBV11-2 and TRBJ2-6; D is unresolved. Germline lookup yields CDR1 SGHAT and CDR2 FQNNGV. This CDR3 is 15 amino acids long. Deletions cut 4 bases from V and 0 bases from J, with 7 bases between.

The V call is TRBV30, the J call TRBJ2-5; TRBD2 matches 13 bases. The CDR3 consists of 15 residues. The V gene's germline CDR1 is GTSNPN and CDR2 SVGIG (reference sequence). V gave up 0 bases and J gave up 5 bases; unmatched junction bases: 3. CDR3 loop: CAWSVGTSGIETQYF. The CDR3 DNA reads as TGTGCCTGGAGTGTTGGGACTAGCGGGATCGAGACCCAGTACTTC. The complete variable domain, with remaining parts taken from reference TRBV30 and TRBJ2-5, reads SQTIHQWPATLVQPVGSPLSLECTVEGTSNPNLYWYRQAAGRGLQLLFYSVGIGQISSEVPQNLSASRPQDRQFILSSKKLLLSDSGFYLCAWSVGTSGIETQYFGPGTRLLVL.

A few counts support this clone. V usage is TRBV7-9 and J usage is TRBJ2-1; 8 nucleotides agree with TRBD2. The V and J ends lost 5 bases and 5 bases, in that order; junction bases with no gene match: 8. Per the germline V gene, CDR1 is SEHNR and CDR2 is FQNEAQ (reference sequence). This CDR3 comprises 15 residues. The CDR3 is CASSHWERENNEQFF. The CDR3 bases are TGTGCCAGCAGCCACTGGGAGCGGGAGAACAATGAGCAGTTCTTC.

This sequence joins TRBV19 and TRBJ2-5; 8 bases are shared with TRBD1. The CDR3 spans 14 residues. The junction had 4 bases not matched to a gene; V was cut back by 3 bases and J by 4 bases. CDR1 LNHDA and CDR2 SQIVND come from the germline V gene (reference sequence). Here the CDR3 DNA reads TGTGCCAGTAGTATCGACAGGGGTGGAGAGACCCAGTACTTC. This encodes CASSIDRGGETQYF.

The chain carries TRBV29-1 and TRBJ1-2; 11 positions agree with TRBD1. The length of the CDR3 is 13 residues. Trimming removed 6 bases from V and 6 bases from J; junction bases left unmatched: 6. Per germline, CDR1 SQVTM and CDR2 ANQGSEA. The CDR3 bases are TGCAGCGTGTCGGACAGGGGGCATGATGGCTACACCTTC. Amino acids: CSVSDRGHDGYTF.